This TCR beta chain was sequenced in a study of CD8+CD57+ T cells in acquired aplastic anemia. Turning to the study itself: An average of approximately 3.4 ug of DNA was obtained from sorted CD4+ and CD8+ cells. Points from the study as a whole: A significant difference in CD8+ Simpson's diversity between patients and controls was not found.

Genomic DNA, the template, was used for profiling of the TCR beta VDJ and CDR3. TCRdb reprocessed the reads with MiXCR, giving one entry per CDR3 protein. The repertoire consists of around 180,000 distinct CDR3 sequences, with under 70% occurring once and the leading ten covering just over 45%. A note on this clonotype: Its cognate antigen is unknown.

This CDR3 contains 13 residues. Per the germline V gene, CDR1 is SGHVS and CDR2 is FQNEAQ. Trimming pared 1 base from V and 5 bases from J, leaving 9 bases between. Material for sequencing was sorted CD4+, CD8+, or CD8+CD57+ T cells (not recorded which) from PBMCs. This TCR was sampled from a human donor with severe aplastic anemia or a healthy control (not recorded which). The chain links TRBV7-8 to TRBJ2-7; D gene uncertain. DNA for the CDR3: TGTGCCAGCAGCTTAGTAGGGCTGGACGAGCAGTACTTC. Protein product: CASSLVGLDEQYF.